The entry below gives a single T cell receptor (beta chain) sequence along with its context. This receptor's antigen is unknown. Per-nucleotide qualities are absent, and no much larger clonotype sits a single base away. This sample is drawn from a study of a mutant IDH1 vaccine in newly diagnosed glioma (dated by TCRdb to the early 2020s). Broadly, across the study: Vaccination began 4-6 weeks after radiotherapy alone, or alongside temozolomide cycles in the chemotherapy-containing groups. Of the approximately 33 treated patients, about 60% were male and about 40% were female, and the mean age was around 40 years. Prior to enrollment, patients had been given standard therapy consisting of radiotherapy alone, temozolomide alone, or radiochemotherapy with temozolomide, with the combination given to most patients. The week-35 safety follow-up took place at visit V12, and the week-47 end of study took place at visit V13. Peripheral blood was collected at six visits: V03 (baseline), V05, V07, V10, V12 and V13. Longitudinal TCRB deep sequencing was performed for about two dozen treated patients wherever samples were available for exploratory analyses. What the authors observed across the whole study: Selection of PBMC samples for TCRB deep sequencing was based on availability. It was noted by the authors that analyses of patient blood samples could not be reproduced owing to sample limitations. Immune responses induced by the vaccine were seen in around 94% of patients across multiple MHC alleles. No apparent relationship was observed between pseudoprogression and alterations in the top peripheral T cell clonotypes detected by TCRB sequencing.

Receptors were amplified or captured by the immunoSEQ multiplex PCR assay. Rearranged TCR beta chain sequences were amplified using the hsTCRB Kit according to the manufacturer's protocol. Sequencing of TCRB libraries was carried out on an Illumina MiSeq. Per the source publication's procedure: The proprietary platform of the kit vendor was used for demultiplexing, trimming and gene mapping. What TCRdb holds here is the immuneACCESS table cut down to in-frame rearrangements. Part of the clones is not present; checked against another copy, under half of the missing clones reflect an unresolved V gene, and the others are unexplained. V and J calls plus clone size are reproduced from that table; the DNA served to infer D and trimming. The sample yields fewer than 45,000 clones; 80% to 90% were counted once. The ten largest clonotypes hold less than 2% of the sample. In light of the paper, this sample's time point label describes: week 35, safety follow-up. Each vaccine dose, consisting of 300 ug of a 20-mer mutant IDH1 peptide in Montanide, was administered subcutaneously with topical imiquimod. Across visits V03 through V10, patients got a total of eight vaccinations, given in weeks 1, 3, 5, 7, 11, 15, 19 and 23. Newly diagnosed WHO grade 3 or 4 IDH1-mutant astrocytomas showing loss of nuclear ATRX were present in the donors. The samples were drawn from NOA16, a multicentre, single-arm, open-label phase I trial in Germany that tested a mutant IDH1 peptide vaccine in humans for the first time. The DNeasy Blood and Tissue Kit was used to extract genomic DNA from EDTA blood for TCRB sequencing.

V loses 3 bases, J loses 11 bases, and the germline ends lie 13 bases apart. The CDR3 starts with the cysteine, ends with the phenylalanine, and has 11 residues. The kept DNA is CDR3 alone, 33 bases in frame from the first base. Sequences SQVTM (CDR1) and ANQGSEA (CDR2) are obtained from the germline V gene. The sequencing here drew on PBMCs, taken from a glioma patient whose treatment included an IDH1 peptide vaccine. The chain employs TRBV29-1 and TRBJ1-1; confidence is insufficient to name the D gene. The sequence derives from a man in his forties with glioma. The CDR3 corresponds to CSVEGSGDAFF. The DNA sequence reads TGCAGCGTTGAGGGGAGCGGTGACGCTTTCTTT.